Listed below are T cell receptor beta chains from one sample, sequenced in a study of blood T cell repertoires in COVID-19. Method: immunoSEQ multiplex PCR; TCRdb's copy keeps in-frame clones and lacks some. Among roughly 230,000 clones listed, approximately 85% were seen once. Material for sequencing was peripheral blood. These receptors all stem from a human donor in a cohort sampled during active COVID-19. Each CDR3 is given with its conserved first and last residue. The order of the fields is D gene, J gene, V gene, clone size, CDR3 DNA, CDR3 protein. The D gene is left open where the match is weak. Only part of the rows carry a size: once, few, many, or a class if the clone is expanded.

d_call: TRBD2
j_call: TRBJ2-7
v_call: TRBV7-3
clone_size: .
cdr3_nt: TGTGCCAGCAGCTTAACACCCTTAGCGGGCGGGACCTACGAGCAGTACTTC
cdr3_aa: CASSLTPLAGGTYEQYF

d_call: .
j_call: TRBJ1-2
v_call: TRBV5-8
clone_size: .
cdr3_nt: TGTGCCAGCAGCCTCGAATGGGATTCAGGGTATGGCTACACCTTC
cdr3_aa: CASSLEWDSGYGYTF

d_call: TRBD1
j_call: TRBJ1-2
v_call: TRBV9
clone_size: .
cdr3_nt: TGTGCCAGCAGCCCAGCGGCACAGGGGGTGGGCTACACCTTC
cdr3_aa: CASSPAAQGVGYTF

d_call: TRBD2
j_call: TRBJ2-7
v_call: TRBV5-1
clone_size: .
cdr3_nt: TGCGCCAGCAGCTTGGCCGTGGCTAGCGGGAGCTACGAGCAGTACTTC
cdr3_aa: CASSLAVASGSYEQYF

d_call: TRBD1
j_call: TRBJ1-4
v_call: TRBV19
clone_size: .
cdr3_nt: TGTGCCAGTAGTATAGATCGACAGGGGGATGAAAAACTGTTTTTT
cdr3_aa: CASSIDRQGDEKLFF

d_call: TRBD1
j_call: TRBJ2-3
v_call: TRBV28
clone_size: few
cdr3_nt: TGTGCCAGCGGCACAGGGGTCACAGATACGCAGTATTTT
cdr3_aa: CASGTGVTDTQYF

d_call: .
j_call: TRBJ1-5
v_call: TRBV4-2
clone_size: .
cdr3_nt: TGTGCCAGCAGCCTATACAGTTATAGCAATCAGCCCCAGCATTTT
cdr3_aa: CASSLYSYSNQPQHF

d_call: TRBD2
j_call: TRBJ2-5
v_call: TRBV20-1
clone_size: .
cdr3_nt: TGCAGTGCTAGTCTATTCGGGGGGGAGACCCAGTACTTC
cdr3_aa: CSASLFGGETQYF

d_call: TRBD1
j_call: TRBJ1-5
v_call: TRBV28
clone_size: .
cdr3_nt: TGTGCCAGCCTCGACAGGGTCCCTCAAAACAGTCAGCCCCAGCATTTT
cdr3_aa: CASLDRVPQNSQPQHF

d_call: .
j_call: TRBJ1-1
v_call: TRBV7-3
clone_size: once
cdr3_nt: TGTGCCAGCAGCTTAACGCAGCCGGGTGAAGCTTTCTTT
cdr3_aa: CASSLTQPGEAFF

d_call: TRBD1
j_call: TRBJ1-2
v_call: TRBV12-3/TRBV12-4
clone_size: .
cdr3_nt: TGTGCCACCGGACAGGGAGATTATGGCTACACCTTC
cdr3_aa: CATGQGDYGYTF

d_call: TRBD1
j_call: TRBJ1-5
v_call: TRBV27
clone_size: .
cdr3_nt: TGTGCCAGCAGTCCGATGGGACAGGGAGGCAATCAGCCCCAGCATTTT
cdr3_aa: CASSPMGQGGNQPQHF

d_call: .
j_call: TRBJ1-1
v_call: TRBV19
clone_size: .
cdr3_nt: TGTGCCAGTAGTTACAGGCTGAACACTGAAGCTTTCTTT
cdr3_aa: CASSYRLNTEAFF

d_call: TRBD2
j_call: TRBJ2-7
v_call: TRBV5-1
clone_size: .
cdr3_nt: TGCGCCAGCAGCCCCCGACTAGCCTCCACCCACGAGCAGTACTTC
cdr3_aa: CASSPRLASTHEQYF

d_call: .
j_call: TRBJ2-6
v_call: TRBV11-2
clone_size: .
cdr3_nt: TGTGCCAGCCAAACAGGGATCTTTGGGGCCAACGTCCTGACTTTC
cdr3_aa: CASQTGIFGANVLTF

d_call: .
j_call: TRBJ2-5
v_call: TRBV5-8
clone_size: .
cdr3_nt: TGTGCCAGCAGCTTGGTTGGGGGCGACCTGGAAGGAAAAGAGACCCAGTACTTC
cdr3_aa: CASSLVGGDLEGKETQYF

d_call: TRBD2
j_call: TRBJ2-7
v_call: TRBV7-2
clone_size: .
cdr3_nt: TGTGCCAGCAGCGCCACTAGCGGGGGGGCCTACGAGCAGTACTTC
cdr3_aa: CASSATSGGAYEQYF

d_call: TRBD1
j_call: TRBJ1-2
v_call: TRBV19
clone_size: once
cdr3_nt: TGTGCCAGTAGTAAACAGGGGGCCTCTAACTATGGCTACACCTTC
cdr3_aa: CASSKQGASNYGYTF

d_call: .
j_call: TRBJ2-7
v_call: TRBV6-2/TRBV6-3
clone_size: .
cdr3_nt: TGTGCCAGCAGTTACTCCCCAGGTTCCTCGATTACCTACGAGCAGTACTTC
cdr3_aa: CASSYSPGSSITYEQYF

d_call: TRBD1
j_call: TRBJ1-1
v_call: TRBV4-3
clone_size: .
cdr3_nt: TGCGCCAGCAGCCAGGAGTCCGGGACAGGACATTTAGCTTTCTTT
cdr3_aa: CASSQESGTGHLAFF

d_call: .
j_call: TRBJ1-4
v_call: TRBV4-3
clone_size: .
cdr3_nt: TGCGCCAGCTCCGCGGACAGAATTAATGAAAAACTGTTTTTT
cdr3_aa: CASSADRINEKLFF